This TCR beta chain was sequenced for a study of blood T cell repertoires in COVID-19. Germline-derived CDR1 and CDR2 are MNHEY and SMNVEV (reference sequence). The CDR3 is 14 amino acids. V was trimmed by 8 bases and J by 4 bases, leaving 17 bases between them. Generated by immunoSEQ multiplex PCR, the TCRdb table keeps only in-frame clones and is missing some. Here the sample spans about 290,000 clones, around four fifths being singletons. This sequence joins TRBV27 and TRBJ2-5; D unclear. This TCR derives from a woman aged 50 to 60 with active or convalescent COVID-19. Sequencing was done on a sample of peripheral blood. CDR3 sequence: CASGALLSGETQYF. Here the CDR3 DNA reads TGTGCCAGCGGTGCCCTGTTGTCCGGAGAGACCCAGTACTTC.